These 14 T cell receptor beta chains share one sample of origin, sequenced in a study of CD8 T cells in Susac syndrome (dated by TCRdb to about 2019). The library was built by means of the immunoSEQ multiplex PCR assay. RNA was extracted using the RNeasy kit, and about 0.45 to 1 ug of the RNA was reverse transcribed with random hexamers. The raw public reads went through TCRdb reprocessing: fastp at Q25, MiXCR clone calling, in-frame beta chains kept. CDR3 protein duplicates are merged, each entry listing the most common genes and DNA. A total of fewer than 85,000 distinct CDR3 sequences appear in this sample, more than 85% of them only once. Jointly, the top ten make up more than 0.45% of the sample. Specimen: CD8+ T cells from PBMCs. These receptors were taken from a human donor with Susac syndrome.

This chain connects TRBV9 to TRBJ2-1; D is undetermined. The CDR3 sequence is 11 residues long. The ends were cut back, 0 bases at V and 10 bases at J, with 5 bases in the middle. CDR1 is SGDLS, CDR2 YYNGEE, per germline. The CDR3 nucleotides are TGTGCCAGCAGCGTAGGGATAGAGCAGTTCTTC. It translates to CASSVGIEQFF.

The chain links TRBV7-3 to TRBJ2-1, with TRBD2 identical over 13 bases. This CDR3 region has 14 residues. V lost 6 bases, J lost 9 bases, and 5 bases stayed unmatched. From germline, CDR1 is SGHTA and CDR2 FQGTGA. Here the CDR3 reads CASSWTSGSPEQFF. CDR3 in DNA: TGTGCCAGCAGTTGGACTAGCGGGAGCCCTGAGCAGTTCTTC.

This clonotype came up once. The rearrangement uses TRBV7-9 and TRBJ2-5; no reliable D call. V lost 2 bases to trimming and J lost 3 bases, with 13 bases between them. The CDR3 is made up of 15 amino acids. CDR1 SEHNR and CDR2 FQNEAQ come from the germline V gene (reference sequence). The CDR3 bases are TGTGCCAGCAGCTTACTGTACGGGCCAGAAGAGACCCAGTACTTC. Translated, it gives CASSLLYGPEETQYF.

The chain is built from TRBV20-1 and TRBJ2-2; the match to TRBD2 covers 7 bases. Trimming removed 5 bases from V and 0 bases from J; junction bases left unmatched: 0. Germline V gene data show CDR1 as DFQATT and CDR2 as SNEGSKA (reference sequence). CDR3 length equals 13 residues. DNA of the CDR3: TGCAGTGCTCTAGCGGCGAACACCGGGGAGCTGTTTTTT. Translating gives CSALAANTGELFF.

The V and J genes are TRBV11-2 and TRBJ1-2; unclear D gene. The CDR3 covers 15 residues. Germline V gene lookup returns CDR1 SGHAT and CDR2 FQNNGV. The V end was cut by 1 base, the J end by 4 bases, with 13 bases between. In DNA, the CDR3 is TGTGCCAGCAGCTTAGTCTGGGCCGAGCCCTATGGCTACACCTTC. Its translation is CASSLVWAEPYGYTF.

The rearrangement links TRBV15 to TRBJ1-5, with D possibly matching TRBD1 (5 bases). From germline, CDR1 is LNHNV and CDR2 YYDKDF (reference sequence). Trimming took off 5 bases at V and 1 base at J, with 9 bases between the two ends. CDR3 size: 14 residues. The CDR3 bases are TGTGCCACCAGCCGCCGGGACAGCAATCAGCCCCAGCATTTT. This encodes CATSRRDSNQPQHF.

The chain carries TRBV20-1 and TRBJ1-5, with a possible D match to TRBD1 (5 bases). The CDR3 runs to 13 residues. Trimming cost V 5 bases and J 0 bases, with 8 bases left between them. CDR1 is DFQATT, CDR2 SNEGSKA, per germline (reference sequence). CDR3 DNA: TGCAGTGCTCGGGACCCTAGCAATCAGCCCCAGCATTTT. The encoded protein is CSARDPSNQPQHF.

This chain uses TRBV27 with TRBJ1-5; D uncertain. CDR3 length equals 14 residues. Per germline, CDR1 MNHEY and CDR2 SMNVEV (reference sequence). The ends were cut back, 0 bases at V and 6 bases at J, with 9 bases in the middle. In DNA form, the CDR3 reads TGTGCCAGCAGTTTATCCGGGGTTCGTCAGCCCCAGCATTTT. It encodes CASSLSGVRQPQHF.

A single count supports this clonotype. This rearrangement joins TRBV28 to TRBJ1-5; D is ambiguous. The germline V gene has CDR1 MDHEN and CDR2 SYDVKM. V gave up 5 bases and J gave up 2 bases, with 16 bases separating them. The CDR3 spans 16 residues. CDR3 in DNA: TGTGCCAGCAGTATCCCAGGAGGCGCAGGCAATCAGCCCCAGCATTTT. Its protein is CASSIPGGAGNQPQHF.

The V gene is TRBV12-3 or TRBV12-4, the J gene TRBJ1-5, with a possible D match to TRBD1 (5 bases). The CDR3 contains 16 residues. The V gene lost 1 base and the J gene lost 0 bases, with 10 bases spanning the gap. The CDR3 nucleotides read TGTGCCAGCAGTTTAGTACAGGCGTATAGCAATCAGCCCCAGCATTTT. Protein: CASSLVQAYSNQPQHF.

In this sample, this clonotype turned up once. V is TRBV30 and J is TRBJ2-3; D is uncertain. Between the trimmed V and J ends, which lost 4 bases and 4 bases, there was a span of 6 bases. CDR3 length: 11 amino acids. Germline V gene sequence: CDR1 GTSNPN, CDR2 SVGIG (reference sequence). The CDR3 coding sequence is TGTGCCTGGATAGCCTCAGATACGCAGTATTTT. This gives the protein CAWIASDTQYF.

The V call is TRBV5-1, the J call TRBJ1-1; D is undetermined. CDR3 size: 13 residues. Germline lookup yields CDR1 SGHRS and CDR2 YFSETQ. Trimming cost V 6 bases and J 1 base, with 10 bases left between them. The CDR3 reads CASTDDGNTEAFF. CDR3 nucleotide sequence: TGCGCCAGCACCGACGACGGGAACACTGAAGCTTTCTTT.

This chain links TRBV6-2 or TRBV6-3 with TRBJ1-4, with D unclear. CDR3 length equals 16 residues. V lost 4 bases, J lost 5 bases, and 17 bases lay in between. Germline V lookup: CDR1 MNHEY, CDR2 SVGEGT. The CDR3 sequence: CASSSLIAPANEKLFF. CDR3 DNA sequence: TGTGCCAGCAGTTCCCTAATAGCACCGGCCAATGAAAAACTGTTTTTT.

The chain carries TRBV20-1 and TRBJ2-7; no clear D gene. Germline V gene lookup returns CDR1 DFQATT and CDR2 SNEGSKA (reference sequence). V dropped 0 bases and J dropped 2 bases, with 14 bases sitting between them. This CDR3 is 15 amino acids long. CDR3 residues: CSARDWAGSAYEQYF. Written as DNA, the CDR3 is TGCAGTGCTAGAGATTGGGCCGGCTCGGCCTACGAGCAGTACTTC.